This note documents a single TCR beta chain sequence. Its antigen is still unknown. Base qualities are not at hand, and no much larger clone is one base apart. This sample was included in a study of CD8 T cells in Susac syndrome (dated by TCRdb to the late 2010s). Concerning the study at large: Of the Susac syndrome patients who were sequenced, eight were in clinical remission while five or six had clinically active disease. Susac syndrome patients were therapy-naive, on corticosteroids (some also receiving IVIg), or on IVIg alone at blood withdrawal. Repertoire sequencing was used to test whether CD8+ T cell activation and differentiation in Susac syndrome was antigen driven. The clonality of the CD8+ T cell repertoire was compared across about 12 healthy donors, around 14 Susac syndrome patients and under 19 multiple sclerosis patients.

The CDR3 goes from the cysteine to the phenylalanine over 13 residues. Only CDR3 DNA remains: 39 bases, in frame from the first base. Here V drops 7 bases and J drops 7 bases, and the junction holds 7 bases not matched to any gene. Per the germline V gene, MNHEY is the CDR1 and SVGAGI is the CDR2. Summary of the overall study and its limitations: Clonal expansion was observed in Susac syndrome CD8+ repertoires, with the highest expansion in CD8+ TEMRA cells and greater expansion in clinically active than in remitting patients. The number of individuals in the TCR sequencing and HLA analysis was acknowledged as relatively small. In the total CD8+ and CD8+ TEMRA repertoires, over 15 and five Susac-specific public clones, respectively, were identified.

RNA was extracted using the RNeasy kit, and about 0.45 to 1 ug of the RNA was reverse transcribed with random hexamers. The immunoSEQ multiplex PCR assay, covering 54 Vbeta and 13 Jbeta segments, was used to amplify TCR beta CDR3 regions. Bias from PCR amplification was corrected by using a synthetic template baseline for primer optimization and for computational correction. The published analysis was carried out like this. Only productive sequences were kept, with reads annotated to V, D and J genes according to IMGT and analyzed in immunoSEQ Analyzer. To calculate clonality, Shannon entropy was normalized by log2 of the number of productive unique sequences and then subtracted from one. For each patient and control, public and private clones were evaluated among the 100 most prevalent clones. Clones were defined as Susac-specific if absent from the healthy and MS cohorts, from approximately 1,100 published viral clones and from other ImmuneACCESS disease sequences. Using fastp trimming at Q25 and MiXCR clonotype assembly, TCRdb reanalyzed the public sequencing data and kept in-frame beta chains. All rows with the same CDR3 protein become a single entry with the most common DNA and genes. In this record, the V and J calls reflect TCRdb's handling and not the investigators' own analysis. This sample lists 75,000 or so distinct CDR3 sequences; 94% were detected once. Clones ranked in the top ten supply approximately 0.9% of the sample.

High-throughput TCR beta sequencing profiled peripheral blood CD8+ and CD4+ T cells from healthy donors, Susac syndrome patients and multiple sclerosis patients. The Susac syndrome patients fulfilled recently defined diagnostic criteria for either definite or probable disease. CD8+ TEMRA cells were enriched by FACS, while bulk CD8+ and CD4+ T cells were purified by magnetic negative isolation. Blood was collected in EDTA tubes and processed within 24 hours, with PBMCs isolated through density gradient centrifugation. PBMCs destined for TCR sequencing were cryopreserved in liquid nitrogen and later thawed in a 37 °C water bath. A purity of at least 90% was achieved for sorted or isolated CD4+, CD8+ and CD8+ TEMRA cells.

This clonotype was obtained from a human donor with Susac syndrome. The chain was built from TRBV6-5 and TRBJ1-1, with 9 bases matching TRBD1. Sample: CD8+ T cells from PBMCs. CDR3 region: CASKPQGAGEAFF. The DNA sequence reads TGTGCCAGCAAACCACAGGGGGCTGGTGAAGCTTTCTTT.